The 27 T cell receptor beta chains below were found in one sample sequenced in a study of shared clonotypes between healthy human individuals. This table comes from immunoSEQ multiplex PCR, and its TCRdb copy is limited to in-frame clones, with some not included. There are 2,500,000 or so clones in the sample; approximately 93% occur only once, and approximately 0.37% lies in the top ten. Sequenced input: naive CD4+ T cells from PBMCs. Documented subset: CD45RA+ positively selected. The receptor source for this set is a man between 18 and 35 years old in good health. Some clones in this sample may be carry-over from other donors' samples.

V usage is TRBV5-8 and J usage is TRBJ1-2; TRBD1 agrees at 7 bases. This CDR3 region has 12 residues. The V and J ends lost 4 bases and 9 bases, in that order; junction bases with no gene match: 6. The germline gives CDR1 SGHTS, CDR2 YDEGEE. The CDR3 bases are TGTGCCAGCAGCCCTCGGACAGGCAGCTACACCTTC. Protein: CASSPRTGSYTF.

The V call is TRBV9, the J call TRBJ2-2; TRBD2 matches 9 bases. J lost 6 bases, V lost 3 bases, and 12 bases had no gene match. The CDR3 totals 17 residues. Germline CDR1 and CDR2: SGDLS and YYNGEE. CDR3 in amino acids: CASSELAGPIFAGELFF. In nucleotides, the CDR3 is TGTGCCAGCAGCGAGCTAGCGGGACCAATTTTCGCCGGGGAGCTGTTTTTT.

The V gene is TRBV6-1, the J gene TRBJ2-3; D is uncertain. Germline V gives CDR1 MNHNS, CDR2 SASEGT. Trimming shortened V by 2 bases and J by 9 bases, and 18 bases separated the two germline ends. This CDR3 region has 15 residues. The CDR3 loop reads CASSEFQVPGETQYF. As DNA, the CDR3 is TGTGCCAGCAGTGAATTTCAGGTACCCGGAGAAACGCAGTATTTT.

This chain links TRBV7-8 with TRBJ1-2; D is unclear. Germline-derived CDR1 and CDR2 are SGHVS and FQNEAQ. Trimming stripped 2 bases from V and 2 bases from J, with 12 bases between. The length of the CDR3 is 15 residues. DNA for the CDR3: TGTGCCAGCAGCTTACGGGCAGTGACAAACTATGGCTACACCTTC. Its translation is CASSLRAVTNYGYTF.

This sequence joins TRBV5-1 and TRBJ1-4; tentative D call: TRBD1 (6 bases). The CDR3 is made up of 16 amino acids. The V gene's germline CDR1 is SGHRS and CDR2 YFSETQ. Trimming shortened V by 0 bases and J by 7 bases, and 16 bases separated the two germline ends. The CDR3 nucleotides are TGCGCCAGCAGCTTGGTCGCAGCAGGGGTGGGTGAAAAACTGTTTTTT. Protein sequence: CASSLVAAGVGEKLFF.

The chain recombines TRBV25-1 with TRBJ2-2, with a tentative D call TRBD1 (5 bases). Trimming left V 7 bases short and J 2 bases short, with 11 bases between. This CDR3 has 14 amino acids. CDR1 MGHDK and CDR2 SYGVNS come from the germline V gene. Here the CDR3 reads CASTGPTNTGELFF. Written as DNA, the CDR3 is TGTGCCAGCACAGGGCCGACAAACACCGGGGAGCTGTTTTTT.

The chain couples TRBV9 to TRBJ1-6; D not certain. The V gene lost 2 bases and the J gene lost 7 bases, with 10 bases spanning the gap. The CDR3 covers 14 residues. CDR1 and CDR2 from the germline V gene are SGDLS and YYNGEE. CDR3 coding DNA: TGTGCCAGCAGCGTGTGGGGAACAAATTCACCCCTCCACTTT. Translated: CASSVWGTNSPLHF.

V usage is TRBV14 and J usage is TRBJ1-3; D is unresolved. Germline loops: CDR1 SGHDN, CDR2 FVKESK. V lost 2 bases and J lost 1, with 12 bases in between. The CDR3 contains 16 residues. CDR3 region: CASSQTVPRSGNTIYF. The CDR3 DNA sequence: TGTGCCAGCAGCCAAACTGTCCCACGGTCTGGAAACACCATATATTTT.

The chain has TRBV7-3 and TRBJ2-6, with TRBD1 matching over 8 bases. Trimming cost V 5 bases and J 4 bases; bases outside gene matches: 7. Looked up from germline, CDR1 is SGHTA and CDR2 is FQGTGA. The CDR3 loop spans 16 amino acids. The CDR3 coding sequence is TGTGCCAGCAGCGTCCGACAGGGGACCGGGGCCAACGTCCTGACTTTC. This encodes CASSVRQGTGANVLTF.

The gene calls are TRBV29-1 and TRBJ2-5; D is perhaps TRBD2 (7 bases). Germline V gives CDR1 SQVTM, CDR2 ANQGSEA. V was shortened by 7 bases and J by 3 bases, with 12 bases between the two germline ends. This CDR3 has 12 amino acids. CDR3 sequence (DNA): TGCAGCGCCCGAGGGGGGGAAGAGACCCAGTACTTC. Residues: CSARGGEETQYF.

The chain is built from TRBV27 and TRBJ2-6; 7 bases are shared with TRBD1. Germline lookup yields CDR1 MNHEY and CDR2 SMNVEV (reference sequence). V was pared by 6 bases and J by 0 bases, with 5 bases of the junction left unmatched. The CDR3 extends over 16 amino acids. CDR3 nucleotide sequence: TGTGCCAGCAGGGACAGGAGGCTCTCTGGGGCCAACGTCCTGACTTTC. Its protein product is CASRDRRLSGANVLTF.

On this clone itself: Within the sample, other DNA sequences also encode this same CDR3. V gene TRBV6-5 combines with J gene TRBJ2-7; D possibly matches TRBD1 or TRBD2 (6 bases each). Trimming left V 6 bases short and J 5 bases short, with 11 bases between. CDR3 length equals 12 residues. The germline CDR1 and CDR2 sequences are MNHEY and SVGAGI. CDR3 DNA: TGTGCCAGCAGCCCAAGGGGGGACGAGCAGTACTTC. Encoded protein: CASSPRGDEQYF.

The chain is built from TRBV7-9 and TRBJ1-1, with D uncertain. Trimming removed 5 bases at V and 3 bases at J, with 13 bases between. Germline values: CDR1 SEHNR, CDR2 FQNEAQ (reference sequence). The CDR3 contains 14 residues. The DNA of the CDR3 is TGTGCCAGCAGCCCCCTGAGCGGTGACACTGAAGCTTTCTTT. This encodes CASSPLSGDTEAFF.

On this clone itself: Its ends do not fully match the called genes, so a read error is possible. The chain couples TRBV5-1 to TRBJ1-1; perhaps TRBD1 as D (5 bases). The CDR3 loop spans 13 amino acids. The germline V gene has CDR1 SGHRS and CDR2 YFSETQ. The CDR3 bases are TGCGCCAGCAGCTTGGAGGGGCAGGCTGGAGGGGTCTTT. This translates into CASSLEGQAGGVF.

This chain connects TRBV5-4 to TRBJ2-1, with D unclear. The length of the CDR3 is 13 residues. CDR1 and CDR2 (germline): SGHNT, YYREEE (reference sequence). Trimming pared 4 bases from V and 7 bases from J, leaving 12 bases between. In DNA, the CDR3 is TGTGCCAGCAGCCGGGCGACCAGTAATGAGCAGTTCTTC. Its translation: CASSRATSNEQFF.

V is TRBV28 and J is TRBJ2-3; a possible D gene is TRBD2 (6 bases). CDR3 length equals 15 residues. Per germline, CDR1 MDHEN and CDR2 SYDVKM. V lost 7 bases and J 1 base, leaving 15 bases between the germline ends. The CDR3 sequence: CASTIADSRTDTQYF. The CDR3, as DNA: TGTGCCAGCACCATAGCGGATTCTCGCACAGATACGCAGTATTTT.

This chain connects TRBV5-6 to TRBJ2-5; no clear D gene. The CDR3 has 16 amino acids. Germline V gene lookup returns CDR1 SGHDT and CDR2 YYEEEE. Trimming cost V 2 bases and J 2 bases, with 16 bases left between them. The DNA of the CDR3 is TGTGCCAGCAGCTTTGGACCACCTGTGGGGCAAGAGACCCAGTACTTC. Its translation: CASSFGPPVGQETQYF.

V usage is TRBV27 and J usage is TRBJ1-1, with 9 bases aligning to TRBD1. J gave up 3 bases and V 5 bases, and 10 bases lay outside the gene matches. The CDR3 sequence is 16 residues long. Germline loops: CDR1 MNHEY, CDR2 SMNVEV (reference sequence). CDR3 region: CASSRWTGDGYTEAFF. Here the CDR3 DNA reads TGTGCCAGCAGTCGTTGGACAGGGGATGGATACACTGAAGCTTTCTTT.

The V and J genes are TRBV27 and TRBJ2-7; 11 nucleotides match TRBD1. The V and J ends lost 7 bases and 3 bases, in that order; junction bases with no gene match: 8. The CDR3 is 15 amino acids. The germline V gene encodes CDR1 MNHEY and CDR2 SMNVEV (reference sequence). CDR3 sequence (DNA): TGTGCCAGCACCTCATACGGGACAGGGGGCTACGAGCAGTACTTC. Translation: CASTSYGTGGYEQYF.

This CDR3 reads CASKGAGEHEQFF. In DNA, the CDR3 is TGTGCCAGCAAGGGGGCGGGAGAGCATGAGCAGTTCTTC. The rearrangement uses TRBV6-1 and TRBJ2-1; D assignment may be TRBD1 or TRBD2 (7 bases each). In germline, CDR1 is MNHNS, CDR2 SASEGT. Trimming shortened V by 7 bases and J by 8 bases, and 15 bases separated the two germline ends. The CDR3 extends over 13 amino acids.

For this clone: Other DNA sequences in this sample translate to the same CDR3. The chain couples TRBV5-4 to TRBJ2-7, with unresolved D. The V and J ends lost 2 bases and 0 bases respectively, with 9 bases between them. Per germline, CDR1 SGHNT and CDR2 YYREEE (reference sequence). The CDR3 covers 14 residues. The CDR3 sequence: CASSFGGSSYEQYF. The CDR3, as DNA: TGTGCCAGCAGCTTTGGCGGCAGCTCCTACGAGCAGTACTTC.

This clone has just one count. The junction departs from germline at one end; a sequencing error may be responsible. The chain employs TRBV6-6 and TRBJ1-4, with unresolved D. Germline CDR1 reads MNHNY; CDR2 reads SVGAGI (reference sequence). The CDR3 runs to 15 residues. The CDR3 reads CASSYEPTTNEKLFF. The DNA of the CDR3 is TGTGCCAGCAGTTACGAGCCGACAACGAATGAAAAACTGTTTTTT.

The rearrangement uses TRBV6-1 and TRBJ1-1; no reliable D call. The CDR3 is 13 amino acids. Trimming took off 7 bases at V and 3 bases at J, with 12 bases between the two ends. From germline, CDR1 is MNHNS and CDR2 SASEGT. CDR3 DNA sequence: TGTGCCAGCATCCTGGGAGAGGACACTGAAGCTTTCTTT. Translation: CASILGEDTEAFF.

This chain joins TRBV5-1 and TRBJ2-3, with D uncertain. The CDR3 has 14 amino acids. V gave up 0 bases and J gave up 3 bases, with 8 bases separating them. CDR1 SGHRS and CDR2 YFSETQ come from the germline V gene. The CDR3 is CASSLASRTDTQYF. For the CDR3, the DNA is TGCGCCAGCAGCTTGGCCTCAAGGACAGATACGCAGTATTTT.

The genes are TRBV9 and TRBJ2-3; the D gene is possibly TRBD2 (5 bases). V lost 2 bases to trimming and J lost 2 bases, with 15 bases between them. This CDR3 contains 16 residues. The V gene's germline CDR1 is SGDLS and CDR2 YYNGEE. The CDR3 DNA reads TGTGCCAGCAGCGTCAGCCTAGCCCCTGCCACAGATACGCAGTATTTT. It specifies CASSVSLAPATDTQYF.

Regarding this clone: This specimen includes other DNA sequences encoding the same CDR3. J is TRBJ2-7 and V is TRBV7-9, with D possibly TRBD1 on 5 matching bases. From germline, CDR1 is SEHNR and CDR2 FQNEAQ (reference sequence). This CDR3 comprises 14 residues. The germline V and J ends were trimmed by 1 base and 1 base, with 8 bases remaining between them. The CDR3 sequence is CASSLGGASYEQYF. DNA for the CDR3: TGTGCCAGCAGCTTAGGTGGGGCTTCCTACGAGCAGTACTTC.

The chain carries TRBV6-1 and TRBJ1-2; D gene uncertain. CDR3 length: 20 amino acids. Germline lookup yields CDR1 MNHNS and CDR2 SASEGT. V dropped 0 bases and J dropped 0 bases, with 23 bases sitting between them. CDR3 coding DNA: TGTGCCAGCAGTGAAGCGCTTGTTTTCGGGTGGGGAACAGCTAACTATGGCTACACCTTC. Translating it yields CASSEALVFGWGTANYGYTF.